This TCR beta chain appears in the sequencing data of a study of cytomegalovirus exposure and HLA in healthy donors. CDR3 length equals 15 residues. Germline CDR1 reads MDHEN; CDR2 reads SYDVKM. The V end lost 6 bases, the J end lost 2 bases, and 17 bases lay between the germline ends. Those who donated were healthy bone marrow donors. The primer mix had 60 Vbeta and 13 Jbeta primers. The method was immunoSEQ multiplex PCR; TCRdb's version includes in-frame clones alone and lacks a portion of them. In the table there are some 160,000 clones, around 84% of which are singletons. The clonotype comes from a woman aged 40 to 50 in good health and CMV-seronegative. J is TRBJ2-7 and V is TRBV28; weak D call: TRBD2 (6 bases). The material sequenced was PBMCs. CDR3 loop: CASSPGTLSAYEQYF. In DNA form, the CDR3 reads TGTGCCAGCAGCCCCGGGACTCTCTCAGCCTACGAGCAGTACTTC. Full variable domain (outside the CDR3, taken from reference TRBV28 and TRBJ2-7): DVKVTQSSRYLVKRTGEKVFLECVQDMDHENMFWYRQDPGLGLRLIYFSYDVKMKEKGDIPEGYSVSREKKERFSLILESASTNQTSMYLCASSPGTLSAYEQYFGPGTRLTVT.